The sequence of this T cell receptor beta chain was determined in a study of identical twins. Study results and caveats: Analyses of zero insertions could be partly confounded by invariant MAIT and iNKT cells.

TCRdb reanalysed the 5' RACE reads using MiXCR and keeps one entry per CDR3 protein. The sample consists of about 220,000 distinct CDR3 sequences, less than 10% of them appearing once. For this clonotype: Antigen specificity is unknown.

Healthy Caucasians alone served as donors. The source is a woman aged 18-29 years in good health. The sample was memory (CD45RO+) T cells sorted from blood.

This CDR3 is CSASPLGGYTF. CDR3 coding DNA: TGCAGTGCCAGTCCCCTAGGTGGCTACACCTTC. The rearrangement links TRBV20-1 to TRBJ1-2; D unresolved. CDR1 and CDR2 from the germline V gene are DFQATT and SNEGSKA (reference sequence). The CDR3 consists of 11 residues. Trimming cost V 6 bases and J 7 bases, with 12 bases left between them.